These T cell receptor beta chains were read from a single sample in a study of blood T cell repertoires in COVID-19. Produced via immunoSEQ multiplex PCR; TCRdb's table is partial and in-frame only. The sample records 280,000 or so clones, 85% to 90% being singletons. The sample comprised PBMCs or T cells enriched from blood (not recorded which). All receptors derive from a woman between 50 and 59 years old who had been exposed to COVID-19. CDR3s include the opening cysteine and the closing phenylalanine or tryptophan.

>TRBV6-5
CASSYELRGQNTEAFF
>TRBV7-9
CASSSRDRTGSGNTIYF
>TRBV29-1
CSVGWGVDTGELFF
>TRBV10-3
CAITPALGGTEAFF
>TRBV6-4
CASSEGREGDEQYF
>TRBV3-1/TRBV3-2
CASSREGTSGAYEQYF
>TRBV10-3
CAISEFVGQGTTYEQYF
>TRBV5-1
CASRERGEDTGELFF
>TRBV30
CAWSSAQGNSPLHF
>TRBV28
CASSSGGSISIQHF
>TRBV19
CASSIKEPTGELFF
>TRBV11-3
CASSSRLNRTGEKLFF
>TRBV6-1
CASSESGVQPQHF
>TRBV19
CATLGGGIQYF
>TRBV27
CASSTTGFGNSPLHF
>TRBV5-1
CASSYGGQAYEQYF
>TRBV6-5
CASSPTGSVDEKLFF
>TRBV7-2
CASSLVDRASTNEKLFF
>TRBV6-4
CASSRQGEDNQPQHF
>TRBV18
CASSPPPPTSFYTQYF
>TRBV5-6
CASSWGVGLTEAFF
>TRBV5-4
CASSLDSNSYNEQFF